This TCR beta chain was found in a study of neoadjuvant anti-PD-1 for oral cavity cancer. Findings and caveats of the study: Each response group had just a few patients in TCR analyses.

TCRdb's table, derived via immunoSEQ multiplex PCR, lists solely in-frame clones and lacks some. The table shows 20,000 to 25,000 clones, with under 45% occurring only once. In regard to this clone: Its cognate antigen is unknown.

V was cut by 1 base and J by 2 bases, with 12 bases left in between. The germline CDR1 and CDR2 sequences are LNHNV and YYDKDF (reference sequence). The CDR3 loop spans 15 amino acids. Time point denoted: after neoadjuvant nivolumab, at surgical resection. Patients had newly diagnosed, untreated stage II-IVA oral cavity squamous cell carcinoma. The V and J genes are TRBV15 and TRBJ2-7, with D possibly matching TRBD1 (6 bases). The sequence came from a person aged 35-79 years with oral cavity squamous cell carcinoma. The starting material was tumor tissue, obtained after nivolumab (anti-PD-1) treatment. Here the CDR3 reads CATSRGGTSPYEQYF. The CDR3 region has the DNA TGTGCCACCAGCAGAGGTGGGACAAGCCCCTACGAGCAGTACTTC.